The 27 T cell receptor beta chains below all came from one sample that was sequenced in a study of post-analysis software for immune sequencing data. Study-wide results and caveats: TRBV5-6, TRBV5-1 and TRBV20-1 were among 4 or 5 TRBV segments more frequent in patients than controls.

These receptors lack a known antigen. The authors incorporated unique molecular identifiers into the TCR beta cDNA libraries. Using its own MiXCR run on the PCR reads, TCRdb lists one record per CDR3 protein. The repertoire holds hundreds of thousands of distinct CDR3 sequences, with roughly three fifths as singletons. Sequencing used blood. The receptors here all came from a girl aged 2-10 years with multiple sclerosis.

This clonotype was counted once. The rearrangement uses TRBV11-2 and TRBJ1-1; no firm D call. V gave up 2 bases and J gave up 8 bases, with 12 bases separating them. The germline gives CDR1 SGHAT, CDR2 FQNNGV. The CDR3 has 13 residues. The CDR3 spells CASSLSDGTEAFF. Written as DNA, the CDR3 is TGTGCCAGCAGCTTATCGGACGGAACAGAAGCTTTCTTT.

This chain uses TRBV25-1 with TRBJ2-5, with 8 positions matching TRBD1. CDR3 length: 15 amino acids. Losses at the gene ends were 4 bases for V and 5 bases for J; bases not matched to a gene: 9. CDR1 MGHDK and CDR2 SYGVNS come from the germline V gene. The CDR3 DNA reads TGTGCCAGCAGTGCCCCCGGGACAGGAAGCGAGACCCAGTACTTC. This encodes CASSAPGTGSETQYF.

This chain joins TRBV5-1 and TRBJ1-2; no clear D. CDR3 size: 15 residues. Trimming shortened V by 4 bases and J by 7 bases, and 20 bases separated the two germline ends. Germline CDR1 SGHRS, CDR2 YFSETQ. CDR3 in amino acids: CASSPGEGGSGGYTF. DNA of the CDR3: TGCGCCAGCAGCCCTGGAGAAGGCGGATCCGGTGGCTACACCTTC.

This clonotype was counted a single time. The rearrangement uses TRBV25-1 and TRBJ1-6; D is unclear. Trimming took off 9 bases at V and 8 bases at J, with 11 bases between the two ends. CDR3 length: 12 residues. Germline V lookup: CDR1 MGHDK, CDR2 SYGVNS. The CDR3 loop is CASSGNDSPLHF. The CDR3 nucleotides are TGTGCCAGTAGCGGGAATGATTCACCCCTCCACTTT.

CDR3 nucleotide sequence: TGTGCCAGCAGCGCGACGACAGGGTACAATGAGCAGTTCTTC. Protein sequence: CASSATTGYNEQFF. The chain employs TRBV7-9 and TRBJ2-1, with 7 nucleotides matching TRBD1. The trim removed 5 bases at V and 4 bases at J, leaving 5 bases unmatched. CDR1 SEHNR and CDR2 FQNEAQ come from the germline V gene (reference sequence). The CDR3 extends over 14 amino acids.

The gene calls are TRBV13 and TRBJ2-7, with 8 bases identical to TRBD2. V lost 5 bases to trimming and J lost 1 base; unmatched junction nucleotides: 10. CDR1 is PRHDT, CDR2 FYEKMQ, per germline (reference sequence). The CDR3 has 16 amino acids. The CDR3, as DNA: TGTGCCAGCAGCCCCGTCGGACTAGCCGGATCCTACGAGCAGTACTTC. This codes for CASSPVGLAGSYEQYF.

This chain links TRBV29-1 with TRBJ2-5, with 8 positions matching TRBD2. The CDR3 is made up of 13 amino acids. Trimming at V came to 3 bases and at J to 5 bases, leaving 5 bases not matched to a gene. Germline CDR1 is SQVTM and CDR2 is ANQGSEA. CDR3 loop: CSVEITGGETQYF. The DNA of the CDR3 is TGCAGCGTTGAGATAACGGGAGGGGAGACCCAGTACTTC.

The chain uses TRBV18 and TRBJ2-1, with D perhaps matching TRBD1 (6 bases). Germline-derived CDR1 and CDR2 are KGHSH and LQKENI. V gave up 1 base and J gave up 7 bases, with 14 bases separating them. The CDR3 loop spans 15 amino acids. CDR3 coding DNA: TGTGCCAGCTCACCACGACAGGTGATCAGGAATGAGCAGTTCTTC. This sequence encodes CASSPRQVIRNEQFF.

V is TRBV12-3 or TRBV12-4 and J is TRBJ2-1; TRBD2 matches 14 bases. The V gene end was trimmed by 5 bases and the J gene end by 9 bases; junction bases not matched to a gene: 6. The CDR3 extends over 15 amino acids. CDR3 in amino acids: CASSRTSGRWSEQFF. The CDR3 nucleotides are TGTGCCAGCAGTCGGACTAGCGGGAGGTGGAGTGAGCAGTTCTTC.

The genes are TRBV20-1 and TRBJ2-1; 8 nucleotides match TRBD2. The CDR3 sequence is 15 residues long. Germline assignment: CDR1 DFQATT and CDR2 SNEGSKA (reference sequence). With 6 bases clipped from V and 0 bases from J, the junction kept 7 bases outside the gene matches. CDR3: CSATETSDSYNEQFF. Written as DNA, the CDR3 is TGCAGTGCAACCGAGACTAGCGACTCCTACAATGAGCAGTTCTTC.

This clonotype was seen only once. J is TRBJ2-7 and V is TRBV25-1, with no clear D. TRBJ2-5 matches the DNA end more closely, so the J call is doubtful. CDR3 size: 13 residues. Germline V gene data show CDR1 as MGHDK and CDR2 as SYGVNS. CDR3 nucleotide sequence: TGTGCCAGCTCTGACCTTATTAAAGAGACCCAGTACTTC. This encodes CASSDLIKETQYF.

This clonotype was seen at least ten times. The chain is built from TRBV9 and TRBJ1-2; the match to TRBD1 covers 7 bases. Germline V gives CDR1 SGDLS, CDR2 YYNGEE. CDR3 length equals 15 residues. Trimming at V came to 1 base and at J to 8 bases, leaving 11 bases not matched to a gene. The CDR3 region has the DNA TGTGCCAGCAGCGTAAACAACAGGGGCTACGTAGGCTACACCTTC. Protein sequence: CASSVNNRGYVGYTF.

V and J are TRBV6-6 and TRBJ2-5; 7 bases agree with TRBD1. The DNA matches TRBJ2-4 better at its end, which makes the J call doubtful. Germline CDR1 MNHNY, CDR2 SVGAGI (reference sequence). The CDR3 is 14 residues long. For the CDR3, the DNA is TGTGCCAGCAGCTACGACAGGGCAGGGGACATTCAGTACTTC. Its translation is CASSYDRAGDIQYF.

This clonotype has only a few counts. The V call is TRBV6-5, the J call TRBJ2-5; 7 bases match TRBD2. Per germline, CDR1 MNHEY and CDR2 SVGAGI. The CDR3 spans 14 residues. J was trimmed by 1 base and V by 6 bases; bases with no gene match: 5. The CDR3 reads CASRGSGGQETQYF. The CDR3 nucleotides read TGTGCCAGCAGGGGATCGGGGGGCCAAGAGACCCAGTACTTC.

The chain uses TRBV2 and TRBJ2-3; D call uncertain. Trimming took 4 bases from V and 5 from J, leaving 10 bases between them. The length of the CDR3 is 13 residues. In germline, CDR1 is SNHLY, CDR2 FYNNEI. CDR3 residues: CASSGPLIDTQYF. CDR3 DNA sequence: TGTGCCAGCAGTGGGCCCCTCATAGATACGCAGTATTTT.

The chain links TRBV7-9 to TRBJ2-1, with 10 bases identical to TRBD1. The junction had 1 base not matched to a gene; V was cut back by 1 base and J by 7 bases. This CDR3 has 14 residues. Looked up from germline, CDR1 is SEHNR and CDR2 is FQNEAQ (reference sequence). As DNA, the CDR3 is TGTGCCAGCAGCTTAGTGGACAGGGGGAATGAGCAGTTCTTC. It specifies CASSLVDRGNEQFF.

The CDR3 bases are TGTGCCAGCAGCCGGGACGGGACTAGCGGGGCAGATACGCAGTATTTT. Translating gives CASSRDGTSGADTQYF. The chain links TRBV4-2 to TRBJ2-3, with TRBD2 identical over 13 bases. With 4 bases clipped from V and 4 bases from J, the junction kept 5 bases outside the gene matches. Looked up from germline, CDR1 is LGHNA and CDR2 is YNFKEQ. The CDR3 loop spans 16 amino acids.

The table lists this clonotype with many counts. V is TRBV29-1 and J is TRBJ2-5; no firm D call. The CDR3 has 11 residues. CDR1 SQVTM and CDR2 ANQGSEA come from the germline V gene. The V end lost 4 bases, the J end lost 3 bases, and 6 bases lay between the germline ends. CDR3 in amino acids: CSVGGEETQYF. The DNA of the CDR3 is TGCAGCGTTGGTGGGGAAGAGACCCAGTACTTC.

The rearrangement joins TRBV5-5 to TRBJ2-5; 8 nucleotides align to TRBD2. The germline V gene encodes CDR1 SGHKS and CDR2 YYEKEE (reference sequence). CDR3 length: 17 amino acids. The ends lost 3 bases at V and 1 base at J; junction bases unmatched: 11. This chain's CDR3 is CASSSRPLAALQETQYF. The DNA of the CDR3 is TGTGCCAGCAGCTCCCGCCCACTAGCGGCTCTCCAAGAGACCCAGTACTTC.

The CDR3 loop is CASSSHSSGLNTEAFF. CDR3 DNA sequence: TGTGCCAGCAGTTCCCACTCGTCTGGCTTGAACACTGAAGCTTTCTTT. The chain has TRBV6-2 or TRBV6-3 and TRBJ1-1; no clear D. Germline lookup yields CDR1 MNHEY and CDR2 SVGEGT. The CDR3 has 16 amino acids. V shed 4 bases and J shed 0 bases, with 15 bases lying between them.

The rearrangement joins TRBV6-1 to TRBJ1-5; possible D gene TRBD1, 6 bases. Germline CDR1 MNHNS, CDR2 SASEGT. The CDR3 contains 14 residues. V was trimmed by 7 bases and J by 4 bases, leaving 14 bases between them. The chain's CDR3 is CASKRGVDNQPQHF. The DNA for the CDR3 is TGTGCCAGCAAGAGGGGGGTAGATAATCAGCCCCAGCATTTT.

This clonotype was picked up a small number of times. CDR3 DNA sequence: TGCAGTGCTCTAGCGGGGAATACCTACGAGCAGTACTTC. This sequence encodes CSALAGNTYEQYF. This chain uses TRBV20-1 with TRBJ2-7; the match to TRBD2 covers 9 bases. With 5 bases clipped from V and 2 bases from J, the junction kept 4 bases outside the gene matches. Germline-derived CDR1 and CDR2 are DFQATT and SNEGSKA (reference sequence). This CDR3 has 13 amino acids.

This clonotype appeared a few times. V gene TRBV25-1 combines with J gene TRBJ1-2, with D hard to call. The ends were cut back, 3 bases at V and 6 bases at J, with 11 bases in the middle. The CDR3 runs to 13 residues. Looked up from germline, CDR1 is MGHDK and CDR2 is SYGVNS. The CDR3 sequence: CASSDLGSNGYTF. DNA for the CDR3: TGTGCCAGCAGTGATCTCGGCTCTAATGGCTACACCTTC.

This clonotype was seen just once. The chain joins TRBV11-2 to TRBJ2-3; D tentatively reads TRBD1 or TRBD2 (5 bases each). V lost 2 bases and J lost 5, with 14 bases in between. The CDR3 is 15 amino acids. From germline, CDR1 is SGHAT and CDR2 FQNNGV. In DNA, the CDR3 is TGTGCCAGCAGCTTAAAGGGGCTAGCCAGAGATACGCAGTATTTT. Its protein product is CASSLKGLARDTQYF.

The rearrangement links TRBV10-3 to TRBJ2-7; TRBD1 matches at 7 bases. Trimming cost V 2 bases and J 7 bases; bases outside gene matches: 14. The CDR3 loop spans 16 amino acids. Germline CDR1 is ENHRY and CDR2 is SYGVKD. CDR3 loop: CAISESSGTDLGEQYF. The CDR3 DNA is TGTGCCATCAGTGAGAGTTCAGGGACAGATCTGGGAGAGCAGTACTTC.

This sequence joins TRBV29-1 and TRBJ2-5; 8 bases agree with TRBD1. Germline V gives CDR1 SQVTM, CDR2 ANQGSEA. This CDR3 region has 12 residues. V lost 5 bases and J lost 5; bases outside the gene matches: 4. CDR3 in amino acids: CSVQGAEETQYF. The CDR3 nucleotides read TGCAGCGTTCAGGGGGCGGAGGAGACCCAGTACTTC.

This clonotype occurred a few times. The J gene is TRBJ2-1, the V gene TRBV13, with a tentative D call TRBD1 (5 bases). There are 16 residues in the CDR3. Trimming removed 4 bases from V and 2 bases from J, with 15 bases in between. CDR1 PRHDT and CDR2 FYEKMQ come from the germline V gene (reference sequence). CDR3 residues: CASSYLTDVTYNEQFF. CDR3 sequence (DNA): TGTGCCAGCAGCTATCTGACAGATGTTACCTACAATGAGCAGTTCTTC. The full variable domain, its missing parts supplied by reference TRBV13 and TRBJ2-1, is AAGVIQSPRHLIKEKRETATLKCYPIPRHDTVYWYQQGPGQDPQFLISFYEKMQSDKGSIPDRFSAQQFSDYHSELNMSSLELGDSALYFCASSYLTDVTYNEQFFGPGTRLTVL.